Listed here are 6 T cell receptor beta chains from one sample, sequenced in a study of blood T cell repertoires in COVID-19. The repertoire was sequenced with immunoSEQ multiplex PCR; TCRdb's copy has only in-frame clones and lacks some. The sample has roughly 280,000 clones, about 89% seen once; the top ten hold approximately 2.2%. Sequenced: peripheral blood. The receptors here all came from a man aged 45-65 years with acute or convalescent COVID-19.

The chain recombines TRBV2 with TRBJ2-2; TRBD1 might be the D (6 bases). The CDR3 has 14 residues. Germline V gene data show CDR1 as SNHLY and CDR2 as FYNNEI. Trimming pared 9 bases from V and 0 bases from J, leaving 11 bases between. This CDR3 is CASRTDPNTGELFF. The CDR3 DNA is TGTGCCAGTAGGACAGACCCGAACACCGGGGAGCTGTTTTTT. Supplemented by reference TRBV2 and TRBJ2-2, the full variable domain reads EPEVTQTPSHQVTQMGQEVILRCVPISNHLYFYWYRQILGQKVEFLVSFYNNEISEKSEIFDDQFSVERPDGSNFTLKIRSTKLEDSAMYFCASRTDPNTGELFFGEGSRLTVL.

The V gene is TRBV3-1 (or the pseudogene TRBV3-2), the J gene TRBJ1-2; D remains unclear. CDR1 and CDR2 from the germline V gene are LGHDT and YNNKEL (reference sequence). The CDR3 runs 17 residues. Trimming pared 4 bases from V and 5 bases from J, leaving 23 bases between. The CDR3 loop is CASSPQTPVLAAYGYTF. DNA of the CDR3: TGTGCCAGCAGCCCCCAGACTCCGGTTCTCGCCGCTTATGGCTACACCTTC.

This clone was counted only a few times. V is TRBV6-1 and J is TRBJ1-1, with D unresolved. This CDR3 contains 13 residues. V shed 2 bases and J shed 2 bases, with 6 bases lying between them. Germline V gene lookup returns CDR1 MNHNS and CDR2 SASEGT. As DNA, the CDR3 is TGTGCCAGCAGTGAAATAATAAACACTGAAGCTTTCTTT. This encodes CASSEIINTEAFF.

The rearrangement joins TRBV2 to TRBJ2-1; TRBD1 is a possible D gene (5 bases). The V end lost 7 bases, the J end lost 7 bases, and 14 bases lay between the germline ends. This CDR3 contains 13 residues. Germline values: CDR1 SNHLY, CDR2 FYNNEI. CDR3 region: CASTRQLGNEQFF. CDR3 sequence (DNA): TGTGCCAGCACGAGACAGTTGGGGAATGAGCAGTTCTTC.

This CDR3 is CASSARLGADTQYF. CDR3 coding DNA: TGTGCCAGCAGTGCCAGACTAGGGGCAGATACGCAGTATTTT. J is TRBJ2-3 and V is TRBV2; tentatively, D is TRBD2 (6 bases). V lost 4 bases and J lost 4, with 12 bases in between. There are 14 residues in the CDR3. The germline CDR1 and CDR2 sequences are SNHLY and FYNNEI.

This chain joins TRBV5-1 and TRBJ1-1; 8 positions agree with TRBD1. Germline CDR1 is SGHRS and CDR2 is YFSETQ. Losses at the gene ends were 5 bases for V and 3 bases for J; bases not matched to a gene: 6. The CDR3 covers 14 residues. CDR3: CASRTGVADTEAFF. The CDR3 nucleotides read TGCGCCAGCAGGACAGGGGTGGCGGACACTGAAGCTTTCTTT.